This entry lists 10 T cell receptor beta chains sequenced from one sample in a study of PD-1 blockade in classical Hodgkin lymphoma. Indicated time point: cycle 4 day 1 (C4D1), after more than five weeks of nivolumab. Brentuximab vedotin exposure varied, and every patient relapsed after autologous stem cell transplantation. Investigators isolated CD4+ T cells from thawed PBMCs through magnetic negative selection. TCRdb's copy holds only in-frame clones and misses some; the assay was immunoSEQ multiplex PCR. The sample lists fewer than 35,000 clones; under 90% were seen once. Sample: CD4+ T cells from blood, taken before the fourth cycle of nivolumab. These receptors were obtained from a human donor with classical Hodgkin lymphoma.

This clone was picked up a small number of times. The chain carries TRBV7-2 and TRBJ1-6; no clear D. V lost 5 bases and J lost 10, with 12 bases in between. The length of the CDR3 is 13 residues. CDR1 is SGHTA and CDR2 is FQGNSA in the germline V gene. The chain's CDR3 is CASSNLDSSPLHF. DNA for the CDR3: TGTGCCAGCAGCAACCTGGACTCCTCACCCCTCCACTTT.

The rearrangement joins TRBV7-7 to TRBJ2-3; 13 nucleotides agree with TRBD2. Germline V gene data show CDR1 as SSHAT and CDR2 as FNYEAQ (reference sequence). CDR3 length: 16 amino acids. J lost 5 bases, V lost 5 bases, and 7 bases had no gene match. CDR3 amino acids: CASSTTSGGTLDTQYF. In DNA form, the CDR3 reads TGTGCCAGCAGCACGACTAGCGGGGGGACCCTAGATACGCAGTATTTT. The whole variable domain, remainder taken from reference TRBV7-7 and TRBJ2-3, is GAGVSQSPRYKVTKRGQDVTLRCDPISSHATLYWYQQALGQGPEFLTYFNYEAQPDKSGLPSDRFSAERPEGSISTLTIQRTEQRDSAMYRCASSTTSGGTLDTQYFGPGTRLTVL.

This chain links TRBV19 with TRBJ1-1; 7 bases map to TRBD1. The CDR3 extends over 13 amino acids. Losses at the gene ends were 6 bases for V and 4 bases for J; bases not matched to a gene: 5. The germline V gene encodes CDR1 LNHDA and CDR2 SQIVND (reference sequence). CDR3 sequence (DNA): TGTGCCAGTAGCCTAGGGGGCGGCACTGAAGCTTTCTTT. Translated: CASSLGGGTEAFF.

The V gene is TRBV19, the J gene TRBJ2-5; no clear D gene. The CDR3 is 11 amino acids. Germline V gene lookup returns CDR1 LNHDA and CDR2 SQIVND (reference sequence). The V and J ends lost 10 bases and 0 bases respectively, with 6 bases between them. DNA for the CDR3: TGTGCCACCACGTACCAAGAGACCCAGTACTTC. Translation: CATTYQETQYF.

V gene TRBV7-2 combines with J gene TRBJ2-2, with D possibly TRBD1 on 5 matching bases. CDR3 length: 14 amino acids. In germline, CDR1 is SGHTA, CDR2 FQGNSA. V was pared by 4 bases and J by 6 bases, with 12 bases between. CDR3 protein: CASSYTPGPGELFF. DNA of the CDR3: TGTGCCAGCAGCTATACCCCAGGGCCCGGGGAGCTGTTTTTT.

The rearrangement joins TRBV5-4 to TRBJ2-1; unclear D gene. Germline-derived CDR1 and CDR2 are SGHNT and YYREEE (reference sequence). The CDR3 spans 18 residues. V was shortened by 0 bases and J by 5 bases, with 21 bases between the two germline ends. CDR3 bases: TGTGCCAGCAGCTTGGAGAACCGACGGGCCTGGGAAAACAATGAGCAGTTCTTC. It codes for CASSLENRRAWENNEQFF.

V gene TRBV5-1 combines with J gene TRBJ1-1; a weak D match, TRBD1 (6 bases). The germline V and J ends were trimmed by 0 bases and 3 bases, with 12 bases remaining between them. Looked up from germline, CDR1 is SGHRS and CDR2 is YFSETQ. CDR3 length equals 15 residues. The CDR3 DNA reads TGCGCCAGCAGCTTGGTCCAGGGGCGAGACACTGAAGCTTTCTTT. Encoded protein: CASSLVQGRDTEAFF.

This clone was detected once. The J gene is TRBJ2-7, the V gene TRBV25-1, with a tentative D call TRBD1 (6 bases). The CDR3 covers 13 residues. Germline V gene data show CDR1 as MGHDK and CDR2 as SYGVNS. The V end was cut by 4 bases, the J end by 3 bases, with 10 bases between. The CDR3 spells CASSGDTVYEQYF. CDR3 nucleotide sequence: TGTGCCAGCAGTGGGGACACCGTCTACGAGCAGTACTTC.

The chain has TRBV5-3 and TRBJ1-6, with D possibly being TRBD1 (5 bases). TRBV5-3 is known as an ORF, though its function is uncertain. CDR3 length: 15 residues. Trimming left V 1 base short and J 9 bases short, with 14 bases between. Here the CDR3 reads CARSLYGAPISPLHF. CDR3 coding DNA: TGTGCCAGAAGCTTGTACGGGGCTCCTATTTCACCCCTCCACTTT.

The rearrangement uses TRBV12-5 and TRBJ2-7, with 7 bases aligning to TRBD1. Germline V gene lookup returns CDR1 LGHNT and CDR2 FRNRAP. The CDR3 sequence is 16 residues long. Losses at the gene ends were 4 bases for V and 1 base for J; bases not matched to a gene: 10. The CDR3 DNA is TGTGCTAGTGGTTCCCCCCGCGGACAGGAATCCTACGAGCAGTACTTC. Protein product: CASGSPRGQESYEQYF.